The 18 T cell receptor beta chains below were found in one sample sequenced in a study of blood T cell repertoires in COVID-19. The data were produced by immunoSEQ multiplex PCR, yet TCRdb's version contains in-frame clones alone and is incomplete. The table shows under 300,000 clones, with 65% to 80% occurring only once. The specimen sequenced was peripheral blood. The receptor set was obtained from a woman in her thirties or forties with active or convalescent COVID-19.

The chain is built from TRBV28 and TRBJ2-7, with 7 nucleotides matching TRBD1. J gave up 2 bases and V 9 bases, and 7 bases lay outside the gene matches. The germline V gene encodes CDR1 MDHEN and CDR2 SYDVKM. The CDR3 totals 13 residues. CDR3 DNA: TGTGCCAGTTCCGGGACAGTCCCCTACGAGCAGTACGTC. Translation gives CASSGTVPYEQYV.

This chain joins TRBV6-1 and TRBJ1-2, with a possible D match to TRBD1 (5 bases). This CDR3 is 17 amino acids long. Per germline, CDR1 MNHNS and CDR2 SASEGT. The germline V and J ends were trimmed by 0 bases and 3 bases, with 17 bases remaining between them. This CDR3 is CASSEATMGGSYYGYTF. CDR3 bases: TGTGCCAGCAGTGAAGCCACGATGGGGGGTTCCTACTATGGCTACACCTTC.

This chain uses TRBV7-9 with TRBJ1-5; D remains ambiguous. V lost 2 bases, J lost 4 bases, and 6 bases lay in between. Germline V lookup: CDR1 SEHNR, CDR2 FQNEAQ (reference sequence). The CDR3 has 13 residues. CDR3 residues: CASSLLENQPQHF. In nucleotides, the CDR3 is TGTGCCAGCAGCTTATTAGAAAATCAGCCCCAGCATTTT.

The chain uses TRBV12-3 or TRBV12-4 and TRBJ1-5, with 9 bases matching TRBD1. The CDR3 extends over 13 amino acids. With 6 bases clipped from V and 9 bases from J, the junction kept 6 bases outside the gene matches. CDR3 region: CASSPQGARPQHF. In DNA form, the CDR3 reads TGTGCCAGCAGCCCACAGGGGGCTCGGCCCCAGCATTTT.

This chain connects TRBV5-4 to TRBJ2-1, with 9 bases that match TRBD2. Germline-derived CDR1 and CDR2 are SGHNT and YYREEE (reference sequence). This CDR3 region has 14 residues. V lost 5 bases and J lost 5; bases outside the gene matches: 5. The CDR3 DNA follows: TGTGCCAGCAGTAGACTAGCGGCTCACAATGAGCAGTTCTTC. It translates to CASSRLAAHNEQFF.

The gene calls are TRBV5-1 and TRBJ2-7; possible D gene TRBD1, 6 bases. V lost 4 bases and J 4 bases, leaving 9 bases between the germline ends. Per the germline V gene, CDR1 is SGHRS and CDR2 is YFSETQ. This CDR3 contains 12 residues. Written as DNA, the CDR3 is TGCGCCAGCAGCGCACAGGGTTACGAGCAGTACTTC. Translating gives CASSAQGYEQYF.

This clone was seen just once. The J gene is TRBJ1-6, the V gene TRBV3-1 (or the pseudogene TRBV3-2), with TRBD1 as a possible D gene (5 bases). This CDR3 comprises 18 residues. Germline V gene sequence: CDR1 LGHDT, CDR2 YNNKEL (reference sequence). The V and J ends lost 0 bases and 5 bases respectively, with 17 bases between them. The DNA for the CDR3 is TGTGCCAGCAGCCAAGATCTTGTGGGCAGGGATGATAATTCACCCCTCCACTTT. This gives the protein CASSQDLVGRDDNSPLHF.

The CDR3 spells CASTGGGNQPQHF. The DNA of the CDR3 is TGTGCCAGCACAGGGGGCGGCAATCAGCCCCAGCATTTT. The chain joins TRBV7-9 to TRBJ1-5; 8 bases align to TRBD1. Trimming cost V 7 bases and J 2 bases; bases outside gene matches: 1. In germline, CDR1 is SEHNR, CDR2 FQNEAQ (reference sequence). The CDR3 consists of 13 residues.

The V gene is TRBV19, the J gene TRBJ1-1; D is unclear. The CDR3 covers 13 residues. Per germline, CDR1 LNHDA and CDR2 SQIVND (reference sequence). V was pared by 5 bases and J by 2 bases, with 9 bases between. The CDR3 DNA reads TGTGCCAGTAGTCCACTGACTAACACTGAAGCTTTCTTT. Its translation: CASSPLTNTEAFF.

The chain employs TRBV18 and TRBJ2-4, with TRBD1 matching 10 bases. The trim removed 6 bases at V and 6 bases at J, leaving 5 bases unmatched. This CDR3 has 14 amino acids. Germline CDR1 and CDR2: KGHSH and LQKENI. CDR3 loop: CASSEDRGLNIQYF. The CDR3 bases are TGTGCCAGCTCCGAGGACAGGGGGTTAAACATTCAGTACTTC.

The chain recombines TRBV19 with TRBJ1-4; maybe TRBD1 (5 bases). This CDR3 comprises 15 residues. Trimming removed 7 bases from V and 6 bases from J, with 18 bases in between. Germline CDR1 LNHDA, CDR2 SQIVND (reference sequence). CDR3 coding DNA: TGTGCCAGTACCATAGGACGCCGGGGGTATGAAAAACTGTTTTTT. Its translation: CASTIGRRGYEKLFF. The full variable domain, its missing parts supplied by reference TRBV19 and TRBJ1-4, is DGGITQSPKYLFRKEGQNVTLSCEQNLNHDAMYWYRQDPGQGLRLIYYSQIVNDFQKGDIAEGYSVSREKKESFPLTVTSAQKNPTAFYLCASTIGRRGYEKLFFGSGTQLSVL.

This chain joins TRBV7-2 and TRBJ2-3; D is possibly TRBD2 (6 bases). Trimming removed 1 base from V and 0 bases from J, with 8 bases in between. CDR3 length: 15 amino acids. Germline CDR1 SGHTA, CDR2 FQGNSA. The CDR3 protein is CASSLGGTSTDTQYF. CDR3 DNA: TGTGCCAGCAGCTTAGGGGGGACTAGCACAGATACGCAGTATTTT. Based on the CDR3 plus reference TRBV7-2 and TRBJ2-3, the full variable domain is GAGVSQSPSNKVTEKGKDVELRCDPISGHTALYWYRQSLGQGLEFLIYFQGNSAPDKSGLPSDRFSAERTGGSVSTLTIQRTQQEDSAVYLCASSLGGTSTDTQYFGPGTRLTVL.

The V and J genes are TRBV7-6 and TRBJ2-2, with D perhaps TRBD2 (6 bases). The CDR3 consists of 16 residues. Germline-derived CDR1 and CDR2 are SGHVS and FNYEAQ. Trimming pared 3 bases from V and 1 base from J, leaving 12 bases between. CDR3 sequence reads: CASSFLPGENTGELFF. CDR3 coding DNA: TGTGCCAGCAGCTTTTTACCGGGGGAGAACACCGGGGAGCTGTTTTTT.

V is TRBV3-1 (or the pseudogene TRBV3-2) and J is TRBJ2-1; no reliable D call. The CDR3 consists of 13 residues. Deletions cut 4 bases from V and 4 bases from J, with 8 bases between. Germline CDR1 LGHDT, CDR2 YNNKEL (reference sequence). The CDR3 DNA follows: TGTGCCAGCAGCCCCTCTCAGTACAATGAGCAGTTCTTC. Translation gives CASSPSQYNEQFF.

The chain joins TRBV15 to TRBJ2-1; D remains ambiguous. This CDR3 comprises 14 residues. CDR1 is LNHNV and CDR2 is YYDKDF in the germline V gene (reference sequence). Trimming took 3 bases from V and 5 from J, leaving 11 bases between them. The CDR3 sequence is CATSSDLAHNEQFF. DNA for the CDR3: TGTGCCACCAGCAGTGACTTGGCCCACAATGAGCAGTTCTTC.

V is TRBV2 and J is TRBJ1-2, with 9 bases fitting TRBD1. This CDR3 region has 14 residues. The V gene end was trimmed by 3 bases and the J gene end by 7 bases; junction bases not matched to a gene: 6. Germline CDR1 reads SNHLY; CDR2 reads FYNNEI. Written as DNA, the CDR3 is TGTGCCAGCAGTGATCACAGGGGGCGGGCTGGCTACACCTTC. Translated, it gives CASSDHRGRAGYTF.

The chain recombines TRBV7-3 with TRBJ1-2; TRBD1 aligns across 9 bases. The germline V gene encodes CDR1 SGHTA and CDR2 FQGTGA. CDR3 length: 14 residues. With 11 bases clipped from V and 5 bases from J, the junction kept 12 bases outside the gene matches. CDR3 DNA sequence: TGTGCCGCGGACCCCGGGACAGGGATTTATGGCTACACCTTC. Amino acids: CAADPGTGIYGYTF.

This chain uses TRBV11-2 with TRBJ1-2; 7 bases match TRBD1. The CDR3 length is 15 residues. J was trimmed by 0 bases and V by 8 bases; bases with no gene match: 9. Germline CDR1 reads SGHAT; CDR2 reads FQNNGV. CDR3 in amino acids: CASPLMGTANYGYTF. The CDR3, as DNA: TGTGCCAGCCCTCTTATGGGGACAGCTAACTATGGCTACACCTTC.